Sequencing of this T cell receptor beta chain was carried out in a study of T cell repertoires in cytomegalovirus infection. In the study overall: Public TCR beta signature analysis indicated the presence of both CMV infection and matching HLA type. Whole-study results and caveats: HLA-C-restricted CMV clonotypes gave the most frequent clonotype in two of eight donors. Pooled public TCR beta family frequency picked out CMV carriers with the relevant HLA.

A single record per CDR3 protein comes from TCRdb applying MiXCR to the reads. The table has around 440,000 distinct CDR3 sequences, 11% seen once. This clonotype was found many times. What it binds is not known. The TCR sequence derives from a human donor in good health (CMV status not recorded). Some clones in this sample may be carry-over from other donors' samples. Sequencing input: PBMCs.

The CDR3 region has the DNA TGTGCCAGCCGCCGAGCGAGGACGGAAAACACTGAAGCTTTCTTT. Translation: CASRRARTENTEAFF. The gene calls are TRBV7-8 and TRBJ1-1, with D unclear. V gave up 8 bases and J gave up 2 bases, with 18 bases separating them. Germline V lookup: CDR1 SGHVS, CDR2 FQNEAQ. The CDR3 contains 15 residues.